This passage covers 8 T cell receptor beta chains from one sample sequenced in a study of identifying expanded T cells in peripheral blood. Only in-frame clones appear in the TCRdb table, and some are missing; sequencing was by immunoSEQ multiplex PCR. The sample holds 100,000 or so clones, 80% to 90% seen once. Sequencing was carried out using blood. Receptors were obtained from a person between 18 and 75 years old in good health.

The DNA for the CDR3 is TGTGCCAGTAGGGGAGATTATCAGCCCCAGCATTTT. Translated, it gives CASRGDYQPQHF. The J gene is TRBJ1-5, the V gene TRBV19; D is undetermined. This CDR3 is built from 12 residues. Trimming removed 6 bases from V and 5 bases from J, with 8 bases in between. Germline V gives CDR1 LNHDA, CDR2 SQIVND (reference sequence).

The rearrangement joins TRBV19 to TRBJ1-6; D is undetermined. V dropped 3 bases and J dropped 0 bases, with 6 bases sitting between them. Germline-derived CDR1 and CDR2 are LNHDA and SQIVND (reference sequence). The CDR3 runs to 15 residues. The CDR3 nucleotides read TGTGCCAGTAGTATTCTGCCCTCCTATAATTCACCCCTCCACTTT. Its protein product is CASSILPSYNSPLHF.

This chain connects TRBV10-3 to TRBJ1-3; the D gene is possibly TRBD1 (6 bases). CDR3 length: 14 amino acids. Germline lookup yields CDR1 ENHRY and CDR2 SYGVKD. V was pared by 10 bases and J by 0 bases, with 13 bases between. DNA for the CDR3: TGTGCCACCGGACAGCGAAGCTCTGGAAACACCATATATTTT. It yields the protein CATGQRSSGNTIYF.

With respect to this clone: At one end, the junction sequence differs from germline, possibly due to a read error. V gene TRBV6-5 combines with J gene TRBJ1-6, with unresolved D. The germline V gene encodes CDR1 MNHEY and CDR2 SVGAGI. There are 14 residues in the CDR3. Here the CDR3 DNA reads TGTGCCAGCAGTTACAACTCCAATAATTCACCCCTCCACTTT. Protein sequence: CASSYNSNNSPLHF.

V is TRBV7-8 and J is TRBJ1-6; unclear D gene. Germline lookup yields CDR1 SGHVS and CDR2 FQNEAQ. V dropped 3 bases and J dropped 0 bases, with 18 bases sitting between them. CDR3 length equals 19 residues. DNA for the CDR3: TGTGCCAGCAGCTTGTCTGGTTCGGCCGGATACTCCTATAATTCACCCCTCCACTTT. It specifies CASSLSGSAGYSYNSPLHF.

J is TRBJ2-5 and V is TRBV7-2; no reliable D call. CDR1 is SGHTA and CDR2 is FQGNSA in the germline V gene. This CDR3 comprises 13 residues. The V gene lost 5 bases and the J gene lost 0 bases, with 7 bases spanning the gap. The CDR3 reads CASSLPNQETQYF. The CDR3 coding sequence is TGTGCCAGCAGCCTGCCTAACCAAGAGACCCAGTACTTC.

This clone was counted only a few times. The chain joins TRBV6-5 to TRBJ1-2; D might be TRBD1 (5 bases). The CDR3 covers 13 residues. The V gene lost 6 bases and the J gene lost 8 bases, with 16 bases spanning the gap. The germline V gene has CDR1 MNHEY and CDR2 SVGAGI. The CDR3 DNA sequence: TGTGCCAGCAGCCGCCCTGGGGGGTTCGGCTACACCTTC. Translated: CASSRPGGFGYTF.

This clone appeared a few times. J is TRBJ2-6 and V is TRBV2; 7 nucleotides align to TRBD1. V lost 4 bases and J lost 1; bases outside the gene matches: 13. The CDR3 has 19 amino acids. Germline CDR1 and CDR2: SNHLY and FYNNEI. CDR3 coding DNA: TGTGCCAGCAGTGGAAGGGGGCGTTATGAGGGGTCTGGGGCCAACGTCCTGACTTTC. It specifies CASSGRGRYEGSGANVLTF.